One sample yielded the 16 T cell receptor beta chains listed below, sequenced in a study of Ad26.COV2.S vaccination and SARS-CoV-2 variants (dated by TCRdb to the early 2020s). The time point label corresponds to: individuals recovered from natural SARS-CoV-2 infection. Library method: the immunoSEQ multiplex PCR assay. TCRdb carries this immuneACCESS record with in-frame sequences only. Its versions omit some clonotypes, under half of them owing to an unresolved V gene in the studies checked, with the rest unexplained. The sample yields about 39,000 clones; approximately 83% were counted once. The top ten clonotypes cover roughly 50% of the sample. The specimen comprised peripheral blood, sampled after recovery from COVID-19. The origin of the receptors is a human donor who had recovered from COVID-19.

The chain recombines TRBV12-3 or TRBV12-4 with TRBJ1-2; tentatively, D is TRBD1 (6 bases). The CDR3 has 12 residues. V gave up 3 bases and J gave up 6 bases, with 8 bases separating them. CDR3 region: CASSFGQNGYTF. In nucleotides, the CDR3 is TGTGCCAGCAGTTTCGGACAGAATGGCTACACCTTC.

The rearrangement links TRBV2 to TRBJ1-5, with 9 nucleotides matching TRBD1. After removal of 2 bases from V and 7 bases from J, the junction contained 12 bases not matched to a gene. The CDR3 covers 17 residues. Per the germline V gene, CDR1 is SNHLY and CDR2 is FYNNEI. The CDR3 loop reads CASSERIGTGLGQPQHF. The CDR3 DNA reads as TGTGCCAGCAGTGAAAGGATCGGGACAGGGCTAGGACAGCCCCAGCATTTT. Full variable domain (rest looked up from reference TRBV2 and TRBJ1-5): EPEVTQTPSHQVTQMGQEVILRCVPISNHLYFYWYRQILGQKVEFLVSFYNNEISEKSEIFDDQFSVERPDGSNFTLKIRSTKLEDSAMYFCASSERIGTGLGQPQHFGDGTRLSIL.

The V call is TRBV3-1 (or the pseudogene TRBV3-2), the J call TRBJ2-3; D gene uncertain. This CDR3 contains 13 residues. CDR1 and CDR2 (germline): LGHDT, YNNKEL (reference sequence). Trimming left V 0 bases short and J 5 bases short, with 6 bases between. Written as DNA, the CDR3 is TGTGCCAGCAGCCAAGATCGAGTAGATACGCAGTATTTT. Encoded protein: CASSQDRVDTQYF.

The rearrangement uses TRBV15 and TRBJ1-1; weak D call: TRBD1 (6 bases). Germline V gene sequence: CDR1 LNHNV, CDR2 YYDKDF (reference sequence). The V gene lost 7 bases and the J gene lost 0 bases, with 15 bases spanning the gap. This CDR3 is 15 amino acids long. CDR3 sequence: CATTRGGPMNTEAFF. In DNA, the CDR3 is TGTGCCACCACCCGAGGGGGGCCAATGAACACTGAAGCTTTCTTT.

The chain recombines TRBV7-3 with TRBJ2-1, with TRBD1 matching 10 bases. The CDR3 loop spans 15 amino acids. From germline, CDR1 is SGHTA and CDR2 FQGTGA. Trimming at V came to 1 base and at J to 6 bases, leaving 3 bases not matched to a gene. CDR3 coding DNA: TGTGCCAGCAGCTTAAGGGACAGGGGAGTCAATGAGCAGTTCTTC. It encodes CASSLRDRGVNEQFF.

The chain couples TRBV29-1 to TRBJ1-5; 7 bases align to TRBD1. Germline lookup yields CDR1 SQVTM and CDR2 ANQGSEA. There are 13 residues in the CDR3. V lost 5 bases and J lost 3; bases outside the gene matches: 4. CDR3 loop: CSVSTGVNQPQHF. The CDR3 DNA sequence: TGCAGCGTTTCCACAGGGGTCAATCAGCCCCAGCATTTT.

The chain joins TRBV6-2 or TRBV6-3 to TRBJ2-5; D is uncertain. CDR1 and CDR2 (germline): MNHEY, SVGEGT. This CDR3 region has 13 residues. V was trimmed by 2 bases and J by 1 base, leaving 5 bases between them. CDR3 in DNA: TGTGCCAGCAGTTACGGGCCCCAAGAGACCCAGTACTTC. Its translation: CASSYGPQETQYF.

The V and J genes are TRBV12-3 or TRBV12-4 and TRBJ1-4; 7 nucleotides match TRBD1. This CDR3 has 13 residues. V was pared by 9 bases and J by 8 bases, with 9 bases of the junction left unmatched. In DNA form, the CDR3 reads TGTGCCAGTAGACAGGGAGTAGGAGAAAAACTGTTTTTT. It yields the protein CASRQGVGEKLFF.

This sequence joins TRBV10-3 and TRBJ1-5; D is possibly TRBD1 (6 bases). The CDR3 contains 15 residues. Trimming removed 0 bases at V and 6 bases at J, with 12 bases between. Per the germline V gene, CDR1 is ENHRY and CDR2 is SYGVKD. CDR3 sequence reads: CAISESGGGGQPQHF. CDR3 sequence (DNA): TGTGCCATCAGTGAGTCGGGAGGGGGAGGTCAGCCCCAGCATTTT.

The chain links TRBV19 to TRBJ1-5; 10 nucleotides line up with TRBD1. CDR1 is LNHDA, CDR2 SQIVND, per germline (reference sequence). The CDR3 contains 16 residues. After removal of 3 bases from V and 4 bases from J, the junction contained 6 bases not matched to a gene. The CDR3 DNA is TGTGCCAGTAGTATTAGGACAGGGGGGAATAATCAGCCCCAGCATTTT. Translating gives CASSIRTGGNNQPQHF.

V and J are TRBV11-3 and TRBJ1-1, with 7 nucleotides matching TRBD1. V lost 5 bases to trimming and J lost 0 bases; unmatched junction nucleotides: 3. The germline V gene has CDR1 SGHNT and CDR2 YENEEA. The CDR3 has 14 residues. CDR3 in DNA: TGTGCCAGCAGCCAGGGGGGTTTGAACACTGAAGCTTTCTTT. This sequence encodes CASSQGGLNTEAFF.

V gene TRBV7-9 combines with J gene TRBJ1-1; D possibly corresponds to TRBD1 (6 bases). Trimming stripped 4 bases from V and 1 base from J, with 7 bases between. The CDR3 is made up of 13 amino acids. Germline V gives CDR1 SEHNR, CDR2 FQNEAQ (reference sequence). CDR3 sequence: CASSWTENTEAFF. For the CDR3, the DNA is TGTGCCAGCAGCTGGACAGAGAACACTGAAGCTTTCTTT.

The rearrangement links TRBV2 to TRBJ1-5; 10 bases agree with TRBD1. Germline assignment: CDR1 SNHLY and CDR2 FYNNEI. This CDR3 contains 15 residues. Germline trimming cut 4 bases from V and 5 bases from J; bases unmatched to any gene: 5. CDR3 amino acids: CASSGQGAPDQPQHF. In nucleotides, the CDR3 is TGTGCCAGCAGTGGACAGGGGGCCCCCGATCAGCCCCAGCATTTT. Complete variable domain (other parts from reference TRBV2 and TRBJ1-5): EPEVTQTPSHQVTQMGQEVILRCVPISNHLYFYWYRQILGQKVEFLVSFYNNEISEKSEIFDDQFSVERPDGSNFTLKIRSTKLEDSAMYFCASSGQGAPDQPQHFGDGTRLSIL.

The table lists this clone with a count of one. This rearrangement joins TRBV5-6 to TRBJ1-2, with D tentatively TRBD1 (6 bases). The CDR3 sequence is 15 residues long. V dropped 2 bases and J dropped 4 bases, with 15 bases sitting between them. Germline V gene sequence: CDR1 SGHDT, CDR2 YYEEEE. The CDR3 sequence is CASSFSLGGGYGYTF. The CDR3 DNA sequence: TGTGCCAGCAGCTTCAGTTTAGGGGGTGGCTATGGCTACACCTTC.

The chain has TRBV12-3 or TRBV12-4 and TRBJ2-3; D gene uncertain. CDR3 length: 12 residues. Between the trimmed V and J ends, which lost 0 bases and 5 bases, there was a span of 3 bases. The CDR3 bases are TGTGCCAGCAGTTTAGCAGGAGATACGCAGTATTTT. It yields the protein CASSLAGDTQYF.

This chain links TRBV28 with TRBJ1-3; no clear D gene. CDR1 and CDR2 (germline): MDHEN, SYDVKM. The CDR3 is 11 residues long. Trimming left V 3 bases short and J 12 bases short, with 9 bases between. CDR3 region: CASSFVRSIYF. The CDR3 region has the DNA TGTGCCAGCAGTTTTGTGCGGAGCATATATTTT.